This is a list of T cell receptor beta chains from one sample in a study of breast tumors, draining lymph nodes, adjacent tissues. MiXCR, applied by TCRdb to the multiplex PCR reads, yields one record per CDR3 protein. The sample lists roughly 13,000 distinct CDR3 sequences; more than 50% were seen once. Material for sequencing was tumor-adjacent breast tissue. These receptors came from a female donor with breast cancer. Some clones in this sample may be carry-over from other donors' samples. CDR3s include the opening cysteine and the closing phenylalanine or tryptophan. D genes are given only for firm matches. Size is omitted from some rows. Given values are once, few, many or a class for expanded clones.

>TRBD2|TRBJ2-3|once|TRBV19
CASSIATSGRTDTQYF
TGTGCCAGTAGTATAGCGACTAGCGGACGCACAGATACGCAGTATTTT
>-|TRBJ2-7|-|TRBV20-1
CSVVGVGVHEQYF
TGCAGTGTGGTGGGAGTGGGGGTCCACGAGCAGTACTTC
>-|TRBJ2-7|few|TRBV29-1
CSVATGLYEQYF
TGCAGCGTTGCTACAGGGTTATACGAGCAGTACTTC
>-|TRBJ2-1|few|TRBV7-8
CASSFRSPPARGDHEQFF
TGTGCCAGCAGCTTTAGATCACCCCCAGCAAGGGGGGACCATGAGCAGTTCTTC
>-|TRBJ1-5|many|TRBV7-2
CASSLERDQPQHF
TGTGCCAGCAGCTTAGAGCGGGATCAGCCCCAGCATTTT
>-|TRBJ2-3|-|TRBV10-1
CASSESTGKWTDTQYF
TGCGCCAGCAGTGAGTCGACAGGAAAATGGACAGATACGCAGTATTTT
>-|TRBJ1-4|few|TRBV10-3
CAISESGGEGDEKLFF
TGTGCCATCAGTGAGTCAGGGGGTGAGGGCGACGAAAAACTGTTTTTT
>-|TRBJ2-1|medium-sized|TRBV9
CASSVTDNNEQFF
TGTGCCAGCAGCGTTACAGACAACAATGAGCAGTTCTTC
>TRBD1|TRBJ1-5|few|TRBV7-2
CASSLATRGTGKVNQPQHF
TGTGCCAGCAGCTTAGCTACCAGGGGGACAGGGAAGGTCAATCAGCCCCAGCATTTT
>-|TRBJ2-7|few|TRBV20-1
CSARDNPEQYF
TGCAGTGCTAGAGATAACCCCGAGCAGTACTTC
>-|TRBJ2-5|-|TRBV5-1
CASRVGGPRDTQYF
TGTGCCAGCCGGGTGGGGGGCCCCCGAGACACCCAGTACTTC
>TRBD1|TRBJ1-4|-|TRBV19
CASQKQGGSEKLFF
TGTGCCAGCCAAAAACAGGGGGGTAGTGAGAAACTGTTTTTT